The present T cell receptor (beta chain) was sequenced within a study of blood T cell repertoires in COVID-19. Study summary: Samples came from the United States, Italy and Spain, spanning acute and convalescent COVID-19. PBMCs, B-cell-depleted T cells, or T cells provided the cDNA or gDNA that made up the material.

This clone was picked up one time. Per the original methods: Scientists estimated how many nucleated cells there were by amplifying reference gene primers. Repertoires were generated with immunoSEQ multiplex PCR, while TCRdb's copy carries only in-frame clones and drops some. For V, J and clone size, that table is used; D and trimming come from the DNA. Here the sample spans about 210,000 clones, roughly 80% being singletons. The germline V gene encodes CDR1 LGHDT and CDR2 YNNKEL (reference sequence). CDR3 size: 16 residues. Trimming took 0 bases from V and 7 from J, leaving 18 bases between them. Sequencing was carried out using peripheral blood. The sequence derives from a woman aged 70-85 years with acute or convalescent COVID-19. The chain recombines TRBV3-1 (or the pseudogene TRBV3-2) with TRBJ1-2; D possibly corresponds to TRBD1 (5 bases). CDR3 residues: CASSQDGGTVGGGYTF. In DNA, the CDR3 is TGTGCCAGCAGCCAAGATGGAGGCACCGTCGGGGGTGGCTACACCTTC.